Listed below are T cell receptor beta chains from one sample, sequenced in a study of shared clonotypes between healthy human individuals. The table came from immunoSEQ multiplex PCR; TCRdb's copy has only in-frame clones and leaves some out. Of nearly 2 million clones in the sample, roughly 94% are singletons; the top ten hold 1% to 1.5%. The material sequenced was naive CD8+ T cells sorted from blood. The origin of the receptors is a man younger than 35 in good health. Each CDR3 is given with its conserved first and last residue.

V	J	CDR3
TRBV19	TRBJ1-6	CASSPDNYNSPLHF
TRBV10-3	TRBJ2-5	CAISESGEGQRETQYF
TRBV2	TRBJ2-7	CASAAGGAYEQYF
TRBV6-1	TRBJ2-7	CASSEPGLYEQYF
TRBV10-3	TRBJ1-1	CAISESTGGTEAFF
TRBV19	TRBJ2-7	CASSISGTGIHEQYF
TRBV5-8	TRBJ1-1	CASSPGMGTGQAFF
TRBV29-1	TRBJ2-5	CSSPRAREYQETQYF
TRBV7-3	TRBJ1-3	CASSPARGGSGNTIYF
TRBV7-9	TRBJ2-1	CASSLSGGPVDEQFF
TRBV28	TRBJ2-1	CASSLGTRVSYNEQFF
TRBV6-5	TRBJ2-1	CASSYSSGEGGNEQFF
TRBV30	TRBJ1-5	CAWSVSMGQPQHF
TRBV10-3	TRBJ2-1	CAISEQSVTSSYNEQFF
TRBV21-1	TRBJ1-1	CASSKEYRGFSNTEAFF
TRBV5-4	TRBJ2-3	CASSRAGGTDTQYF
TRBV30	TRBJ2-2	CAWSATGGGWNTGELFF
TRBV7-9	TRBJ1-5	CASSLGQGASQPQHF